This T cell receptor (beta chain) is drawn from a study of shared clonotypes between healthy human individuals. Amplification in unsorted PBMC replicate PCRs started from around 0.3 ug DNA, which equals about 30,000 T cell genomes. Generated by immunoSEQ multiplex PCR, the TCRdb table keeps only in-frame clones and is missing some. The sample holds about 460,000 clones, approximately 71% seen once. Germline loops: CDR1 LGHNA, CDR2 YNFKEQ. The trim removed 4 bases at V and 3 bases at J, leaving 5 bases unmatched. CDR3 length: 15 amino acids. The TCR was taken from a woman between 35 and 50 years old in good health. Some clones in this sample may be carry-over from other donors' samples. The chain is built from TRBV4-2 and TRBJ2-7, with 11 nucleotides matching TRBD2. The sample taken for sequencing was PBMCs. CDR3 in amino acids: CASSPGLADDYEQYF. CDR3 in DNA: TGTGCCAGCAGCCCGGGACTAGCGGACGACTACGAGCAGTACTTC.